A single sample is the source of the 18 T cell receptor beta chains below, sequenced in a study of blood T cell repertoires in COVID-19. Clones were read by immunoSEQ multiplex PCR, and TCRdb kept only the in-frame ones, dropping some. The sample carries about 210,000 clones, roughly 75% recorded once. Sequencing input: peripheral blood. The receptor source for this set is a woman between 65 and 79 years old with acute or convalescent COVID-19.

The V gene is TRBV4-1, the J gene TRBJ2-1; 10 bases align to TRBD1. CDR1 and CDR2 from the germline V gene are MGHRA and YSYEKL. With V trimmed by 1 base and J by 1 base, 7 bases remained unmatched. The CDR3 extends over 18 amino acids. The CDR3 protein is CASSQVRTGGFSYNEQFF. CDR3 DNA sequence: TGCGCCAGCAGCCAAGTCCGGACAGGGGGTTTTTCCTACAATGAGCAGTTCTTC.

This rearrangement joins TRBV15 to TRBJ2-7, with TRBD1 identical over 11 bases. This CDR3 has 16 residues. V gave up 1 base and J gave up 5 bases; unmatched junction bases: 7. The germline gives CDR1 LNHNV, CDR2 YYDKDF (reference sequence). For the CDR3, the DNA is TGTGCCACCAGCAGAGCCCTAGGGACAGGGGGGCACGAGCAGTACTTC. Amino acids: CATSRALGTGGHEQYF. The full variable domain, rest sourced from reference TRBV15 and TRBJ2-7, is DAMVIQNPRYQVTQFGKPVTLSCSQTLNHNVMYWYQQKSSQAPKLLFHYYDKDFNNEADTPDNFQSRRPNTSFCFLDIRSPGLGDTAMYLCATSRALGTGGHEQYFGPGTRLTVT.

Here the CDR3 reads CASSIGNEQYF. The CDR3 region has the DNA TGTGCCAGTAGTATCGGTAACGAGCAGTACTTC. The chain has TRBV19 and TRBJ2-7; no reliable D call. This CDR3 contains 11 residues. Trimming shortened V by 3 bases and J by 5 bases, and 5 bases separated the two germline ends. Germline V lookup: CDR1 LNHDA, CDR2 SQIVND (reference sequence).

The chain has TRBV5-8 and TRBJ2-7, with 10 positions matching TRBD2. This CDR3 is built from 17 residues. J was trimmed by 0 bases and V by 0 bases; bases with no gene match: 6. In germline, CDR1 is SGHTS, CDR2 YDEGEE. The CDR3 loop is CASSLVASGGYSYEQYF. The CDR3 coding sequence is TGTGCCAGCAGCTTGGTGGCTAGCGGGGGTTACTCCTACGAGCAGTACTTC.

The rearrangement links TRBV6-2 or TRBV6-3 to TRBJ1-2; the D gene is possibly TRBD1 (6 bases). Germline V gene data show CDR1 as MNHEY and CDR2 as SVGEGT. V gave up 5 bases and J gave up 5 bases, with 15 bases separating them. The CDR3 extends over 14 amino acids. CDR3 protein: CASSRDTAFYGYTF. The CDR3 DNA follows: TGTGCCAGCAGTCGGGACACGGCCTTTTATGGCTACACCTTC.

The gene calls are TRBV24-1 and TRBJ2-1; D is possibly TRBD1 (6 bases). The germline CDR1 and CDR2 sequences are KGHDR and SFDVKD. The CDR3 runs 14 residues. Trimming stripped 3 bases from V and 5 bases from J, with 10 bases between. The CDR3 sequence: CATSDPDRNNEQFF. Here the CDR3 DNA reads TGTGCCACCAGTGATCCGGACAGAAACAATGAGCAGTTCTTC.

The chain employs TRBV7-2 and TRBJ2-5, with unresolved D. The ends were cut back, 1 base at V and 5 bases at J, with 5 bases in the middle. There are 12 residues in the CDR3. Germline values: CDR1 SGHTA, CDR2 FQGNSA. This CDR3 is CASSLVGETQYF. In nucleotides, the CDR3 is TGTGCCAGCAGCTTAGTCGGTGAGACCCAGTACTTC.

The chain employs TRBV20-1 and TRBJ2-5, with 7 bases identical to TRBD1. CDR3 length: 15 residues. Germline CDR1 and CDR2: DFQATT and SNEGSKA (reference sequence). V lost 3 bases, J lost 1 base, and 8 bases stayed unmatched. The CDR3 reads CSASVATGPQETQYF. CDR3 DNA sequence: TGCAGTGCTAGTGTTGCGACAGGGCCCCAAGAGACCCAGTACTTC.

J is TRBJ2-1 and V is TRBV5-1; the match to TRBD1 covers 7 bases. The J segment lost 4 bases and the V segment lost 4 bases, leaving 8 bases of the junction unmatched. The germline CDR1 and CDR2 sequences are SGHRS and YFSETQ. The length of the CDR3 is 15 residues. CDR3 coding DNA: TGCGCCAGCAGCGTCGGGACAGTCAGTTACAATGAGCAGTTCTTC. Protein: CASSVGTVSYNEQFF.

The chain uses TRBV7-8 and TRBJ2-5; 11 bases are shared with TRBD2. After removal of 5 bases from V and 5 bases from J, the junction contained 19 bases not matched to a gene. This CDR3 region has 19 residues. The V gene's germline CDR1 is SGHVS and CDR2 FQNEAQ. The CDR3 nucleotides are TGTGCCAGCAGCCTGACGACAGTGCTAGCGGGGGGCCCGTTGGAGACCCAGTACTTC. As protein: CASSLTTVLAGGPLETQYF.

The CDR3 here is CAMAGTSGVGTQYF. CDR3 bases: TGTGCTATGGCCGGGACTAGCGGGGTCGGGACCCAGTACTTC. V is TRBV30 and J is TRBJ2-5, with 13 bases matching TRBD2. The CDR3 runs 14 residues. Germline CDR1 reads GTSNPN; CDR2 reads SVGIG (reference sequence).

This chain connects TRBV7-6 to TRBJ2-1, with 11 nucleotides matching TRBD2. The trim removed 4 bases at V and 14 bases at J, leaving 10 bases unmatched. Per germline, CDR1 SGHVS and CDR2 FNYEAQ. The CDR3 is 14 amino acids. In nucleotides, the CDR3 is TGTGCCAGCAGCTCTAGCGGGGGGCCCCCAGGGGAGTTCTTC. Translation: CASSSSGGPPGEFF. Full variable domain (rest looked up from reference TRBV7-6 and TRBJ2-1): GAGVSQSPRYKVTKRGQDVALRCDPISGHVSLYWYRQALGQGPEFLTYFNYEAQQDKSGLPNDRFSAERPEGSISTLTIQRTEQRDSAMYRCASSSSGGPPGEFFGPGTRLTVL.

The chain uses TRBV10-2 and TRBJ2-1; possible D gene TRBD2, 6 bases. Germline V CDR1 and CDR2: WSHSY, SAAADI. V was pared by 3 bases and J by 2 bases, with 20 bases between. This CDR3 is 18 amino acids long. The CDR3 region is CASSEGPLGLKTYNEQFF. The DNA for the CDR3 is TGCGCCAGCAGTGAAGGGCCGCTGGGACTGAAAACCTACAATGAGCAGTTCTTC.

The genes are TRBV3-1 (or the pseudogene TRBV3-2) and TRBJ2-2; D is perhaps TRBD2 (6 bases). The germline CDR1 and CDR2 sequences are LGHDT and YNNKEL (reference sequence). CDR3 length: 14 residues. Trimming cost V 0 bases and J 8 bases, with 10 bases left between them. This CDR3 reads CASSQESGGGELFF. In DNA, the CDR3 is TGTGCCAGCAGCCAAGAATCCGGGGGTGGGGAGCTGTTTTTT.

The chain uses TRBV10-2 and TRBJ2-7; TRBD1 matches 9 bases. In germline, CDR1 is WSHSY, CDR2 SAAADI. V lost 8 bases, J lost 0 bases, and 5 bases stayed unmatched. This CDR3 comprises 14 residues. The CDR3 DNA reads as TGCGCCAGCCAAGACAGGGGGAGCTCCTACGAGCAGTACGTC. It yields the protein CASQDRGSSYEQYV.

The chain couples TRBV6-5 to TRBJ2-5, with D tentatively TRBD2 (5 bases). This CDR3 has 16 amino acids. Deletions cut 0 bases from V and 0 bases from J, with 11 bases between. The germline V gene has CDR1 MNHEY and CDR2 SVGAGI. CDR3 DNA sequence: TGTGCCAGCAGTTACTCTGGACTGGCTTACCAAGAGACCCAGTACTTC. Its translation is CASSYSGLAYQETQYF.

The chain employs TRBV10-3 and TRBJ2-2; TRBD1 aligns across 8 bases. Trimming cost V 9 bases and J 7 bases; bases outside gene matches: 10. Germline CDR1 and CDR2: ENHRY and SYGVKD. The CDR3 sequence is 14 residues long. The CDR3 region is CAIRSGGVYGELFF. In DNA, the CDR3 is TGTGCCATTCGATCAGGGGGCGTATACGGGGAGCTGTTTTTT.

This clone occurred a few times. The chain joins TRBV5-1 to TRBJ1-2; 12 nucleotides line up with TRBD1. There are 15 residues in the CDR3. With 4 bases clipped from V and 7 bases from J, the junction kept 8 bases outside the gene matches. From germline, CDR1 is SGHRS and CDR2 YFSETQ. DNA for the CDR3: TGCGCCAGCAGCGCCTCCGGGACAGGGGGCTTTGGCTACACCTTC. Its translation is CASSASGTGGFGYTF. Full variable domain (remainder filled in from reference TRBV5-1 and TRBJ1-2): KAGVTQTPRYLIKTRGQQVTLSCSPISGHRSVSWYQQTPGQGLQFLFEYFSETQRNKGNFPGRFSGRQFSNSRSEMNVSTLELGDSALYLCASSASGTGGFGYTFGSGTRLTVV.